The T cell receptor beta chain described here comes from a study of T cell responses to AZD1222 COVID-19 vaccine. Study outcomes and limitations: Only five or six individuals given AZD1222 were seropositive at baseline. When two AZD1222 doses had been given, Spike-specific TCR breadth and depth rose.

About this clone itself: Its specificity is not known.

V was pared by 0 bases and J by 3 bases, with 11 bases between. CDR3 length equals 15 residues. Germline V gene lookup returns CDR1 KGHSH and CDR2 LQKENI. The repertoire was sequenced with immunoSEQ multiplex PCR; TCRdb's copy has only in-frame clones and lacks some. In the table there are approximately 110,000 clones, 75% to 90% of which are singletons. The sequences come from peripheral blood, collected 28 days after the second AZD1222 dose. The rearrangement uses TRBV18 and TRBJ1-1; a possible D gene is TRBD1 (5 bases). This clonotype was sampled from an adult who received the AZD1222 COVID-19 vaccine. As DNA, the CDR3 is TGTGCCAGCTCACCACCGGGACGTGGGGACACTGAAGCTTTCTTT. Translation gives CASSPPGRGDTEAFF.